One and the same sample provided the 20 T cell receptor beta chains below, sequenced in a study of T cell changes during pregnancy in multiple sclerosis. Produced via immunoSEQ multiplex PCR; TCRdb's table is partial and in-frame only. The sample carries around 130,000 clones, less than 97% recorded once. This sample comprised peripheral blood, obtained after pregnancy. Receptors were obtained from a female donor with multiple sclerosis, enrolled in a pregnancy study.

The chain joins TRBV19 to TRBJ2-1; D is ambiguous. Germline V gene lookup returns CDR1 LNHDA and CDR2 SQIVND (reference sequence). CDR3 length: 13 amino acids. Trimming removed 4 bases from V and 0 bases from J, with 4 bases in between. Written as DNA, the CDR3 is TGTGCCAGTAGTACCAGCTCCTACAATGAGCAGTTCTTC. It translates to CASSTSSYNEQFF.

This chain joins TRBV28 and TRBJ1-2; 10 bases line up with TRBD1. The CDR3 is 14 amino acids. V was pared by 6 bases and J by 8 bases, with 9 bases of the junction left unmatched. Germline V gene lookup returns CDR1 MDHEN and CDR2 SYDVKM. CDR3 in DNA: TGTGCCAGCAGGACAGGGGGCGCATCGTTAGGCTACACCTTC. It codes for CASRTGGASLGYTF.

This clone came up once. The rearrangement links TRBV2 to TRBJ1-1; D may be TRBD1 (6 bases). Germline V gene lookup returns CDR1 SNHLY and CDR2 FYNNEI. V was cut by 10 bases and J by 8 bases, with 14 bases left in between. The CDR3 contains 11 residues. The CDR3, as DNA: TGTGCCAACCGGGGGGGCGCGGAAGCTTTCTTT. It encodes CANRGGAEAFF. Variable domain in full (rest from reference TRBV2 and TRBJ1-1): EPEVTQTPSHQVTQMGQEVILRCVPISNHLYFYWYRQILGQKVEFLVSFYNNEISEKSEIFDDQFSVERPDGSNFTLKIRSTKLEDSAMYFCANRGGAEAFFGQGTRLTVV.

The V gene is TRBV19, the J gene TRBJ1-4; 9 nucleotides line up with TRBD1. J gave up 1 base and V 5 bases, and 11 bases lay outside the gene matches. The CDR3 extends over 18 amino acids. From germline, CDR1 is LNHDA and CDR2 SQIVND (reference sequence). The CDR3, as DNA: TGTGCCAGTAGTCCCCAACAGGGGGCGGATGGAACTAATGAAAAACTGTTTTTT. Protein product: CASSPQQGADGTNEKLFF.

The V call is TRBV5-1, the J call TRBJ2-1, with 7 positions matching TRBD1. The CDR3 covers 14 residues. With V trimmed by 4 bases and J by 4 bases, 5 bases remained unmatched. Germline CDR1 SGHRS, CDR2 YFSETQ. In DNA form, the CDR3 reads TGCGCCAGCAGCCCCCGGGACAGATACAATGAGCAGTTCTTC. Amino acid sequence: CASSPRDRYNEQFF.

This clone was seen only a few times. This chain joins TRBV19 and TRBJ1-1, with D possibly matching TRBD1 (6 bases). Germline CDR1 LNHDA, CDR2 SQIVND (reference sequence). CDR3 length: 17 amino acids. Between the trimmed V and J ends, which lost 5 bases and 4 bases, there was a span of 23 bases. The CDR3 spells CASSALQGVFSGTEAFF. The CDR3 nucleotides are TGTGCCAGTAGTGCCTTACAGGGCGTATTTTCGGGCACTGAAGCTTTCTTT.

The rearrangement links TRBV14 to TRBJ2-7; possibly TRBD1 for D (5 bases). The V gene's germline CDR1 is SGHDN and CDR2 FVKESK. This CDR3 is 12 amino acids long. The V end was cut by 3 bases, the J end by 7 bases, with 10 bases between. As DNA, the CDR3 is TGTGCCAGCAGCCACCCGAAGGGGGAGCAGTACTTC. It translates to CASSHPKGEQYF.

The table lists this clone with a count of one. The V call is TRBV5-1, the J call TRBJ2-1; 12 positions agree with TRBD2. The CDR3 runs 17 residues. The V gene end was trimmed by 3 bases and the J gene end by 4 bases; junction bases not matched to a gene: 8. The germline V gene has CDR1 SGHRS and CDR2 YFSETQ. CDR3 residues: CASSWAGTSGPYNEQFF. The CDR3 DNA reads as TGCGCCAGCAGCTGGGCCGGGACTAGCGGGCCATACAATGAGCAGTTCTTC.

The chain employs TRBV27 and TRBJ2-7, with TRBD1 matching 8 bases. V was pared by 3 bases and J by 2 bases, with 3 bases of the junction left unmatched. Looked up from germline, CDR1 is MNHEY and CDR2 is SMNVEV (reference sequence). The CDR3 has 14 amino acids. CDR3 residues: CASSFGQGTYEQYF. CDR3 DNA sequence: TGTGCCAGCAGTTTTGGACAGGGTACCTACGAGCAGTACTTC.

The chain combines TRBV2 with TRBJ1-1; no clear D gene. There are 12 residues in the CDR3. V shed 7 bases and J shed 1 base, with 7 bases lying between them. CDR1 and CDR2 (germline): SNHLY, FYNNEI. In DNA, the CDR3 is TGTGCCAGCATGCGAGGGAACACTGAAGCTTTCTTT. Translation: CASMRGNTEAFF.

V usage is TRBV9 and J usage is TRBJ2-3; 13 bases are shared with TRBD2. The CDR3 loop spans 16 amino acids. The V gene end was trimmed by 3 bases and the J gene end by 4 bases; junction bases not matched to a gene: 5. The germline gives CDR1 SGDLS, CDR2 YYNGEE. The CDR3 DNA reads as TGTGCCAGCAGCGCGGGGACTAGCGGGAACGCAGATACGCAGTATTTT. Amino acids: CASSAGTSGNADTQYF.

This chain uses TRBV27 with TRBJ1-5; maybe TRBD1 (6 bases). The germline gives CDR1 MNHEY, CDR2 SMNVEV (reference sequence). Trimming took off 3 bases at V and 4 bases at J, with 19 bases between the two ends. The CDR3 has 17 amino acids. CDR3 sequence: CASSFSGNGGKNQPQHF. Written as DNA, the CDR3 is TGTGCCAGCAGTTTTTCAGGGAATGGGGGCAAGAATCAGCCCCAGCATTTT.

The chain couples TRBV9 to TRBJ1-3; D is uncertain. The length of the CDR3 is 14 residues. In germline, CDR1 is SGDLS, CDR2 YYNGEE. Trimming shortened V by 0 bases and J by 4 bases, and 8 bases separated the two germline ends. CDR3 sequence: CASSVATTGNTIYF. CDR3 coding DNA: TGTGCCAGCAGCGTAGCCACGACAGGAAACACCATATATTTT.

The chain is built from TRBV5-8 and TRBJ1-3; the D gene is possibly TRBD1 (6 bases). This CDR3 is 15 amino acids long. The germline CDR1 and CDR2 sequences are SGHTS and YDEGEE. The ends were cut back, 2 bases at V and 0 bases at J, with 9 bases in the middle. CDR3: CASSFTDSSGNTIYF. The CDR3 nucleotides are TGTGCCAGCAGCTTCACGGACAGCTCTGGAAACACCATATATTTT.

The rearrangement uses TRBV7-8 and TRBJ2-5, with D unresolved. Trimming shortened V by 5 bases and J by 2 bases, and 12 bases separated the two germline ends. The length of the CDR3 is 14 residues. The germline V gene has CDR1 SGHVS and CDR2 FQNEAQ. CDR3 in amino acids: CASSLGGSQETQYF. CDR3 coding DNA: TGTGCCAGCAGCCTAGGCGGATCACAAGAGACCCAGTACTTC.

The chain employs TRBV2 and TRBJ2-5; 13 bases match TRBD2. This CDR3 is 15 amino acids long. V shed 8 bases and J 2 bases; nucleotides not matched to a gene: 5. From germline, CDR1 is SNHLY and CDR2 FYNNEI. The CDR3 DNA is TGTGCCAGCGGACTAGCGGGAGTCGGGCAAGAGACCCAGTACTTC. This encodes CASGLAGVGQETQYF.

This clone has only one observation. The chain recombines TRBV11-3 with TRBJ2-2; D is unclear. Between the trimmed V and J ends, which lost 4 bases and 0 bases, there was a span of 9 bases. Germline V CDR1 and CDR2: SGHNT, YENEEA. The length of the CDR3 is 15 residues. The CDR3 sequence: CASSSRHPNTGELFF. Here the CDR3 DNA reads TGTGCCAGCAGCTCCCGACACCCGAACACCGGGGAGCTGTTTTTT.

The genes are TRBV18 and TRBJ1-4; D remains unclear. The V and J ends lost 3 bases and 0 bases respectively, with 14 bases between them. This CDR3 is 17 amino acids long. Germline V gene data show CDR1 as KGHSH and CDR2 as LQKENI. CDR3 sequence: CASSPLSIVATNEKLFF. As DNA, the CDR3 is TGTGCCAGCTCACCTCTGAGCATCGTTGCAACTAATGAAAAACTGTTTTTT.

This chain links TRBV9 with TRBJ2-3; D uncertain. V was trimmed by 4 bases and J by 2 bases, leaving 8 bases between them. Germline V gives CDR1 SGDLS, CDR2 YYNGEE. The CDR3 runs to 13 residues. Here the CDR3 reads CASSTADTDTQYF. The CDR3 coding sequence is TGTGCCAGCAGCACGGCGGACACAGATACGCAGTATTTT.

This chain joins TRBV18 and TRBJ1-5; 10 nucleotides line up with TRBD1. Germline V gene lookup returns CDR1 KGHSH and CDR2 LQKENI. The CDR3 is 14 amino acids. V shed 4 bases, J shed 5 bases, and the junction held 2 bases outside the gene matches. The CDR3 is CASSHGTGDQPQHF. DNA of the CDR3: TGTGCCAGCTCACACGGGACAGGGGATCAGCCCCAGCATTTT.